This T cell receptor beta chain is drawn from a study of OX40 agonist ivuxolimab in advanced cancers. Across the study: Males comprised around four fifths of the group, whose mean age was 60 years (range roughly 20 to 90). Patients with prior anti-PD-1, anti-PD-L1 or anti-CTLA-4 therapy were eligible; 40% to 45% had some.

Findings and limits, study-wide: With doses of 0.1-3.0 mg/kg, partial responders showed among the lowest clonal expansion.

Autoimmune disease history or systemic immunosuppression meant exclusion. Method: immunoSEQ multiplex PCR; TCRdb's copy keeps in-frame clones and lacks some. The data contain about 8,000 clones, 70% to 75% of them singletons. As to this clone: Its antigen is as yet unknown.

CDR1 SGHDT and CDR2 YYEEEE come from the germline V gene. Trimming removed 0 bases from V and 2 bases from J; junction bases left unmatched: 1. This CDR3 has 14 amino acids. The V gene is TRBV5-6, the J gene TRBJ2-7; 8 bases line up with TRBD1. The origin of this receptor is an adult with an advanced solid tumor such as melanoma, head and neck, liver or kidney cancer. Sequences were derived from CD4+ or CD8+ T cells sorted from blood, sampled in a trial of the OX40 agonist ivuxolimab. CDR3 DNA sequence: TGTGCCAGCAGCTTGGGACAGGGGCCCTACGAGCAGTACTTC. Translated: CASSLGQGPYEQYF.